This record concerns one TCR beta chain sequence. The sample originates from a study of control samples from healthy donors and cancer patients. Method: immunoSEQ multiplex PCR; TCRdb's copy keeps in-frame clones and lacks some. The table has 100,000 to 130,000 clones, approximately 82% seen once. This CDR3 has 16 amino acids. Trimming took off 5 bases at V and 3 bases at J, with 14 bases between the two ends. The germline gives CDR1 SGHTA, CDR2 FQGNSA. The specimen was blood. The source of this sequence is a man between 18 and 29 years old in good health. This chain joins TRBV7-2 and TRBJ1-6, with D tentatively TRBD1 (6 bases). The CDR3 region is CASSPYTTGYNSPLHF. CDR3 coding DNA: TGTGCCAGCAGCCCCTATACGACAGGCTATAATTCACCCCTCCACTTT.